One T cell receptor beta chain is described in this entry. Its matching antigen is unknown. The data belong to a study of Ad26.COV2.S vaccination and SARS-CoV-2 variants. Produced via immunoSEQ multiplex PCR; TCRdb's table is partial and in-frame only. The table lists 380,000 or so clones, roughly 91% of them singletons. General study points: Once vaccination had occurred, spike-specific CD8+ and CD4+ T cell responses reportedly showed substantial breadth.

The CDR3 consists of 15 residues. The germline V gene has CDR1 MGHRA and CDR2 YSYEKL. V was shortened by 0 bases and J by 5 bases, with 13 bases between the two germline ends. Treatment here: 15 to 20 received Ad26.COV2.S at low or high dose, single or two shots; several received placebo; per-sample allocation not given. The investigators took samples on day 63 after the first vaccine or placebo injection. The receptor's source is a person between 18 and 59 years old who received the Ad26.COV2.S COVID-19 vaccine or a placebo. Source: peripheral blood, taken in a trial of Ad26.COV2.S vaccine versus placebo. V is TRBV4-1 and J is TRBJ1-1; D ambiguous. In DNA form, the CDR3 reads TGCGCCAGCAGCCAAGACCAGATAGGCGGAACTGAAGCTTTCTTT. As protein: CASSQDQIGGTEAFF.